The 29 T cell receptor beta chains presented below share a single source sample, sequenced in a study of T cell responses to AZD1222 COVID-19 vaccine (dated by TCRdb to the early 2020s). Receptors were amplified or captured by the immunoSEQ multiplex PCR assay. Imported from immuneACCESS, the table was reduced by TCRdb to in-frame sequences with V and J called. These copies leave out some clones; in studies compared against another copy, an unresolved V gene accounts for under half, and the cause of the remainder is not known. The sample table shows about 120,000 clones, and approximately 90% are seen once. The top ten hold 7.9% of the sample. Interpreted using the paper, the time point label stands for: about 28 days (+/-7) after the second vaccine dose. Specimen: peripheral blood, collected 28 days after the second AZD1222 dose. The source is an adult who received the AZD1222 COVID-19 vaccine.

This clone occurred a few times. The rearrangement joins TRBV7-2 to TRBJ2-7, with D perhaps matching TRBD2 (6 bases). This CDR3 is built from 15 residues. Trimming left V 3 bases short and J 2 bases short, with 14 bases between. The V gene's germline CDR1 is SGHTA and CDR2 FQGNSA. CDR3 coding DNA: TGTGCCAGCAGCTTTATCAGCGGGCAGACCTACGAGCAGTACTTC. Encoded protein: CASSFISGQTYEQYF.

The V gene is TRBV6-5, the J gene TRBJ2-3; D ambiguous. Germline CDR1 MNHEY, CDR2 SVGAGI. Trimming took 5 bases from V and 6 from J, leaving 9 bases between them. CDR3 length: 12 amino acids. CDR3 in DNA: TGTGCCAGCAGTCCGACTGTGGATACGCAGTATTTT. It specifies CASSPTVDTQYF.

The chain couples TRBV7-8 to TRBJ2-3; D ambiguous. V was shortened by 1 base and J by 4 bases, with 9 bases between the two germline ends. CDR1 is SGHVS, CDR2 FQNEAQ, per germline. This CDR3 is built from 14 residues. The CDR3 DNA reads as TGTGCCAGCAGCTTAGTCTCTCGGGCAGATACGCAGTATTTT. It codes for CASSLVSRADTQYF.

CDR3 sequence reads: CASSLTFYGYTF. DNA of the CDR3: TGTGCCAGCAGTTTGACGTTCTATGGCTACACCTTC. This chain links TRBV28 with TRBJ1-2; the D is unclear. Trimming stripped 3 bases from V and 4 bases from J, with 6 bases between. In germline, CDR1 is MDHEN, CDR2 SYDVKM. This CDR3 spans 12 amino acids.

The chain carries TRBV11-2 and TRBJ2-3; 10 bases agree with TRBD1. This CDR3 spans 15 amino acids. Germline CDR1 is SGHAT and CDR2 is FQNNGV. J lost 4 bases, V lost 5 bases, and 6 bases had no gene match. In DNA form, the CDR3 reads TGTGCCAGCAGCCCCGGGACAGGGGTCGCAGATACGCAGTATTTT. Its protein is CASSPGTGVADTQYF.

In DNA, the CDR3 is TGTGCCAGCAGTGAATGGCACCAAGAGACCCAGTACTTC. It codes for CASSEWHQETQYF. The chain recombines TRBV2 with TRBJ2-5, with D uncertain. CDR1 is SNHLY, CDR2 FYNNEI, per germline. Trimming stripped 2 bases from V and 0 bases from J, with 4 bases between. This CDR3 spans 13 amino acids. Variable domain in full (rest from reference TRBV2 and TRBJ2-5): EPEVTQTPSHQVTQMGQEVILRCVPISNHLYFYWYRQILGQKVEFLVSFYNNEISEKSEIFDDQFSVERPDGSNFTLKIRSTKLEDSAMYFCASSEWHQETQYFGPGTRLLVL.

This chain joins TRBV18 and TRBJ2-1; 11 positions agree with TRBD2. CDR3 length: 12 amino acids. CDR1 and CDR2 (germline): KGHSH, LQKENI. V lost 0 bases and J lost 14; bases outside the gene matches: 0. CDR3 amino acids: CASSPPGLAEFF. The DNA for the CDR3 is TGTGCCAGCTCACCACCGGGACTAGCGGAGTTCTTC.

This clone has a single count. This chain joins TRBV11-3 and TRBJ2-1, with D possibly being TRBD2 (5 bases). From germline, CDR1 is SGHNT and CDR2 YENEEA. V shed 1 base and J shed 9 bases, with 13 bases lying between them. The CDR3 runs 14 residues. CDR3 DNA sequence: TGTGCCAGCAGCTTAGGACGGAGCAGCGGTGAGCAGTTCTTC. It is translated as CASSLGRSSGEQFF.

This clone has more than one count but fewer than ten. The chain employs TRBV4-1 and TRBJ2-2; D gene uncertain. Germline loops: CDR1 MGHRA, CDR2 YSYEKL. The CDR3 contains 15 residues. Trimming took 0 bases from V and 4 from J, leaving 9 bases between them. The CDR3 DNA reads TGCGCCAGCAGCCAAGATATTCTGGGCACCGGGGAGCTGTTTTTT. It is translated as CASSQDILGTGELFF.

This chain joins TRBV27 and TRBJ2-3; perhaps D is TRBD1 or TRBD2 (5 bases each). V was shortened by 5 bases and J by 1 base, with 10 bases between the two germline ends. CDR3 length equals 14 residues. Per the germline V gene, CDR1 is MNHEY and CDR2 is SMNVEV (reference sequence). Here the CDR3 DNA reads TGTGCCAGCAGTGTTTGGGGACGCACAGATACGCAGTATTTT. Translated: CASSVWGRTDTQYF.

This clone was observed a few times. The J gene is TRBJ1-4, the V gene TRBV18, with no clear D. Germline V gives CDR1 KGHSH, CDR2 LQKENI. V shed 8 bases and J shed 0 bases, with 10 bases lying between them. This CDR3 is 14 amino acids long. The CDR3 loop reads CASLLGATNEKLFF. In DNA, the CDR3 is TGTGCCAGCCTCCTTGGTGCAACTAATGAAAAACTGTTTTTT. The variable domain in full, with the rest retrieved from reference TRBV18 and TRBJ1-4, is NAGVMQNPRHLVRRRGQEARLRCSPMKGHSHVYWYRQLPEEGLKFMVYLQKENIIDESGMPKERFSAEFPKEGPSILRIQQVVRGDSAAYFCASLLGATNEKLFFGSGTQLSVL.

The chain combines TRBV13 with TRBJ1-6; D call uncertain. This CDR3 comprises 16 residues. V was shortened by 3 bases and J by 5 bases, with 14 bases between the two germline ends. Germline V gene sequence: CDR1 PRHDT, CDR2 FYEKMQ (reference sequence). The CDR3 loop reads CASSLGSGIHNSPLHF. As DNA, the CDR3 is TGTGCCAGCAGCTTGGGGTCGGGTATCCATAATTCACCCCTCCACTTT.

The chain has TRBV29-1 and TRBJ1-2; D is perhaps TRBD1 (5 bases). The CDR3 has 12 residues. CDR1 and CDR2 (germline): SQVTM, ANQGSEA. V dropped 7 bases and J dropped 8 bases, with 17 bases sitting between them. The CDR3 reads CSASGAEGGYTF. The DNA of the CDR3 is TGCAGCGCCAGTGGGGCAGAGGGGGGCTACACCTTC.

This chain joins TRBV28 and TRBJ1-5; a weak D match, TRBD1 (6 bases). The CDR3 covers 17 residues. CDR1 is MDHEN, CDR2 SYDVKM, per germline. Trimming removed 4 bases at V and 0 bases at J, with 16 bases between. CDR3 nucleotide sequence: TGTGCCAGCAGTTCCGATGGACAGATTTATAGCAATCAGCCCCAGCATTTT. Translating gives CASSSDGQIYSNQPQHF. The full variable domain, its missing parts supplied by reference TRBV28 and TRBJ1-5, is DVKVTQSSRYLVKRTGEKVFLECVQDMDHENMFWYRQDPGLGLRLIYFSYDVKMKEKGDIPEGYSVSREKKERFSLILESASTNQTSMYLCASSSDGQIYSNQPQHFGDGTRLSIL.

The chain employs TRBV19 and TRBJ1-4; 10 nucleotides align to TRBD1. With 1 base clipped from V and 5 bases from J, the junction kept 1 base outside the gene matches. This CDR3 spans 15 amino acids. Looked up from germline, CDR1 is LNHDA and CDR2 is SQIVND (reference sequence). The CDR3 DNA follows: TGTGCCAGTAGTATAGTGGGACAGGGGAATGAAAAACTGTTTTTT. Protein sequence: CASSIVGQGNEKLFF.

The chain uses TRBV7-2 and TRBJ1-1, with D hard to call. In germline, CDR1 is SGHTA, CDR2 FQGNSA. CDR3 length: 14 amino acids. Trimming took 3 bases from V and 2 from J, leaving 10 bases between them. The CDR3 region is CASSFVGYNTEAFF. CDR3 sequence (DNA): TGTGCCAGCAGCTTCGTGGGGTATAACACTGAAGCTTTCTTT.

This chain links TRBV29-1 with TRBJ2-1; the match to TRBD2 covers 11 bases. The CDR3 runs 15 residues. Per germline, CDR1 SQVTM and CDR2 ANQGSEA. The junction had 9 bases not matched to a gene; V was cut back by 7 bases and J by 4 bases. CDR3 in DNA: TGCAGCGGGACTAATAGCGGGAGGGATTACAATGAGCAGTTCTTC. It yields the protein CSGTNSGRDYNEQFF.

This chain connects TRBV7-8 to TRBJ1-2; D possibly corresponds to TRBD1 (6 bases). Germline CDR1 is SGHVS and CDR2 is FQNEAQ. Between the trimmed V and J ends, which lost 1 base and 7 bases, there was a span of 10 bases. There are 13 residues in the CDR3. The CDR3 DNA is TGTGCCAGCAGCTTAGGGACCAGGGGTGGCTACACCTTC. Translation: CASSLGTRGGYTF.

This chain joins TRBV5-1 and TRBJ1-6; D remains unclear. The length of the CDR3 is 16 residues. Trimming stripped 2 bases from V and 2 bases from J, with 11 bases between. Looked up from germline, CDR1 is SGHRS and CDR2 is YFSETQ. CDR3 DNA sequence: TGCGCCAGCAGCTTCGGGGATCGGGCCTATAATTCACCCCTCCACTTT. This gives the protein CASSFGDRAYNSPLHF.

This clone has only one observation. The chain carries TRBV24-1 and TRBJ2-3, with 11 bases fitting TRBD2. The CDR3 extends over 14 amino acids. Germline V gives CDR1 KGHDR, CDR2 SFDVKD. Trimming removed 7 bases from V and 5 bases from J; junction bases left unmatched: 4. The CDR3 loop reads CATRLAGAVDTQYF. Written as DNA, the CDR3 is TGTGCCACCAGACTAGCGGGAGCGGTAGATACGCAGTATTTT.

The chain uses TRBV10-3 and TRBJ1-5; D might be TRBD1 (6 bases). Germline CDR1 reads ENHRY; CDR2 reads SYGVKD. CDR3 length: 14 amino acids. V was shortened by 3 bases and J by 2 bases, with 8 bases between the two germline ends. The CDR3 loop reads CAISEQGGNQPQHF. The CDR3, as DNA: TGTGCCATCAGTGAACAGGGTGGCAATCAGCCCCAGCATTTT.

Remarks on this clone: Sequence at one end of the junction differs from germline and may be a read error. This rearrangement joins TRBV7-9 to TRBJ1-4, with D unresolved. The CDR3 is 14 amino acids. Germline V gene lookup returns CDR1 SEHNR and CDR2 FQNEAQ (reference sequence). CDR3 sequence reads: CDSSPLAGLGKLFF. The DNA of the CDR3 is TGTGACAGCAGCCCCCTAGCAGGCTTGGGAAAACTGTTTTTT. The variable domain in full, completed from reference TRBV7-9 and TRBJ1-4, reads DTGVSQNPRHKITKRGQNVTFRCDPISEHNRLYWYRQTLGQGPEFLTYFQNEAQLEKSRLLSDRFSAERPKGSFSTLEIQRTEQGDSAMYLCDSSPLAGLGKLFFGSGTQLSVL.

This sequence joins TRBV3-1 (or the pseudogene TRBV3-2) and TRBJ1-3; 7 nucleotides agree with TRBD1. The CDR3 runs to 15 residues. V trimming: 4 bases; J trimming: 0 bases; junction bases outside the gene matches: 3. Germline assignment: CDR1 LGHDT and CDR2 YNNKEL (reference sequence). The DNA for the CDR3 is TGTGCCAGCAGCCGACAGGGTTTCTCTGGAAACACCATATATTTT. It yields the protein CASSRQGFSGNTIYF.

J is TRBJ2-5 and V is TRBV5-1; 9 bases align to TRBD1. The CDR3 totals 14 residues. Trimming at V came to 4 bases and at J to 9 bases, leaving 10 bases not matched to a gene. CDR1 and CDR2 from the germline V gene are SGHRS and YFSETQ. The CDR3 region is CASSPPPDRGAQYF. The CDR3 DNA reads as TGCGCCAGCAGCCCACCTCCGGACAGGGGAGCCCAGTACTTC. Full variable domain (outside the CDR3, taken from reference TRBV5-1 and TRBJ2-5): KAGVTQTPRYLIKTRGQQVTLSCSPISGHRSVSWYQQTPGQGLQFLFEYFSETQRNKGNFPGRFSGRQFSNSRSEMNVSTLELGDSALYLCASSPPPDRGAQYFGPGTRLLVL.

This clone has only one observation. V usage is TRBV5-1 and J usage is TRBJ2-7; a weak D match, TRBD1 (6 bases). The V gene's germline CDR1 is SGHRS and CDR2 YFSETQ. The CDR3 is 15 residues long. V was shortened by 0 bases and J by 3 bases, with 13 bases between the two germline ends. CDR3 amino acids: CASSLGPGENYEQYF. DNA for the CDR3: TGCGCCAGCAGCTTGGGGCCAGGGGAGAACTACGAGCAGTACTTC.

The chain links TRBV3-1 (or the pseudogene TRBV3-2) to TRBJ1-6; D unresolved. Germline V CDR1 and CDR2: LGHDT, YNNKEL (reference sequence). CDR3 length: 18 residues. V dropped 0 bases and J dropped 8 bases, with 20 bases sitting between them. CDR3 region: CASSQDRRTALGYSPLHF. Written as DNA, the CDR3 is TGTGCCAGCAGCCAAGATCGGCGAACGGCCCTTGGATATTCACCCCTCCACTTT.

The J gene is TRBJ1-6, the V gene TRBV6-5, with a tentative D call TRBD1 (5 bases). CDR3 length: 15 residues. The V and J ends lost 6 bases and 0 bases respectively, with 9 bases between them. Germline V gene sequence: CDR1 MNHEY, CDR2 SVGAGI. The CDR3 nucleotides read TGTGCCAGCAGATGGGACCGCTCCTATAATTCACCCCTCCACTTT. Translation: CASRWDRSYNSPLHF.

The V call is TRBV4-2, the J call TRBJ2-5; tentatively, D is TRBD1 (5 bases). The CDR3 runs 16 residues. Germline CDR1 is LGHNA and CDR2 is YNFKEQ. V was cut by 1 base and J by 2 bases, with 14 bases left in between. CDR3 DNA sequence: TGTGCCAGCAGCCAAGGTAACCGGCAGGGTCAAGAGACCCAGTACTTC. Its translation: CASSQGNRQGQETQYF.

The V gene is TRBV7-9, the J gene TRBJ2-4; D uncertain. V was trimmed by 6 bases and J by 5 bases, leaving 11 bases between them. The CDR3 is 13 amino acids. Germline lookup yields CDR1 SEHNR and CDR2 FQNEAQ (reference sequence). CDR3 sequence reads: CASSRSTENIQYF. In DNA form, the CDR3 reads TGTGCCAGCAGTCGGAGTACCGAAAACATTCAGTACTTC.